These 14 T cell receptor beta chains were sequenced from one sample in a study of a mutant IDH1 vaccine in newly diagnosed glioma. Their antigen targets remain unknown. Time point in this sample: week 23, last vaccination. Topical imiquimod accompanied each vaccine dose, which consisted of 300 ug of mutant IDH1 20-mer peptide. Clones were read by immunoSEQ multiplex PCR, and TCRdb kept only the in-frame ones, dropping some. Among about 38,000 clones listed, 80% to 90% were seen once. Sequenced material: PBMCs, taken from a glioma patient whose treatment included an IDH1 peptide vaccine. The receptor source for this set is a man aged 35 to 55 with glioma.

CDR3 residues: CASSSDRGSYNEQFF. The DNA of the CDR3 is TGTGCCAGTAGTTCTGACAGGGGGTCGTACAATGAGCAGTTCTTC. V is TRBV19 and J is TRBJ2-1, with 9 positions matching TRBD1. V shed 5 bases, J shed 4 bases, and the junction held 6 bases outside the gene matches. The length of the CDR3 is 15 residues. Germline CDR1 reads LNHDA; CDR2 reads SQIVND (reference sequence).

The chain couples TRBV2 to TRBJ1-2; D gene uncertain. Germline V gene data show CDR1 as SNHLY and CDR2 as FYNNEI. V was cut by 8 bases and J by 2 bases, with 12 bases left in between. This CDR3 contains 13 residues. The CDR3 reads CASSSTTNYGYTF. The CDR3 nucleotides read TGTGCCAGCTCAAGTACAACGAACTATGGCTACACCTTC.

This clone appeared a single time. The chain employs TRBV19 and TRBJ2-2; 9 nucleotides align to TRBD1. CDR3 size: 14 residues. Germline CDR1 reads LNHDA; CDR2 reads SQIVND (reference sequence). Trimming cost V 3 bases and J 5 bases; bases outside gene matches: 1. In DNA, the CDR3 is TGTGCCAGTAGTATCGGGACAGGGACCGGGGAGCTGTTTTTT. It specifies CASSIGTGTGELFF. Filled out from reference TRBV19 and TRBJ2-2, the complete variable domain reads DGGITQSPKYLFRKEGQNVTLSCEQNLNHDAMYWYRQDPGQGLRLIYYSQIVNDFQKGDIAEGYSVSREKKESFPLTVTSAQKNPTAFYLCASSIGTGTGELFFGEGSRLTVL.

V usage is TRBV7-2 and J usage is TRBJ2-1; the match to TRBD2 covers 8 bases. CDR1 SGHTA and CDR2 FQGNSA come from the germline V gene. The CDR3 is 16 residues long. Trimming cost V 3 bases and J 3 bases; bases outside gene matches: 7. The CDR3 reads CASSFSGSGIYNEQFF. CDR3 nucleotides: TGTGCCAGCAGCTTCTCGGGTAGCGGGATCTACAATGAGCAGTTCTTC.

There are a few counts of this clone. The V gene is TRBV6-1, the J gene TRBJ1-5; D ambiguous. In germline, CDR1 is MNHNS, CDR2 SASEGT. V was cut by 2 bases and J by 5 bases, with 7 bases left in between. CDR3 length equals 13 residues. The CDR3 DNA sequence: TGTGCCAGCAGTGAACGGGTCGATCAGCCCCAGCATTTT. This encodes CASSERVDQPQHF.

J is TRBJ2-7 and V is TRBV9; D is possibly TRBD1 (5 bases). Germline V lookup: CDR1 SGDLS, CDR2 YYNGEE. The ends were cut back, 0 bases at V and 3 bases at J, with 13 bases in the middle. The CDR3 runs to 15 residues. The CDR3 sequence: CASSVEAGRSYEQYF. Written as DNA, the CDR3 is TGTGCCAGCAGCGTAGAAGCAGGGCGAAGCTACGAGCAGTACTTC.

The rearrangement uses TRBV2 and TRBJ2-5; D gene ambiguous. V was shortened by 4 bases and J by 1 base, with 7 bases between the two germline ends. Germline CDR1 is SNHLY and CDR2 is FYNNEI. The CDR3 contains 13 residues. The CDR3 bases are TGTGCCAGCAGTGCACCCCTCCAAGAGACCCAGTACTTC. This sequence encodes CASSAPLQETQYF.

The chain carries TRBV5-1 and TRBJ2-7, with 8 bases identical to TRBD1. Germline assignment: CDR1 SGHRS and CDR2 YFSETQ. V shed 7 bases, J shed 2 bases, and the junction held 2 bases outside the gene matches. The length of the CDR3 is 12 residues. In nucleotides, the CDR3 is TGCGCCAGCGGACAGGGCACCTACGAGCAGTACTTC. This codes for CASGQGTYEQYF.

The V gene is TRBV28, the J gene TRBJ1-1; 7 bases are shared with TRBD1. From germline, CDR1 is MDHEN and CDR2 SYDVKM. J lost 5 bases, V lost 6 bases, and 6 bases had no gene match. This CDR3 spans 13 amino acids. The CDR3 DNA is TGTGCCAGCAGGCCGGGACAGCCTACTGAAGCTTTCTTT. It yields the protein CASRPGQPTEAFF.

Sample share makes this clone large. This sequence joins TRBV18 and TRBJ2-1; D not certain. This CDR3 region has 12 residues. Germline CDR1 KGHSH, CDR2 LQKENI. V lost 3 bases and J 8 bases, leaving 8 bases between the germline ends. As DNA, the CDR3 is TGTGCCAGCTCACCCAATCGCGATGAGCAGTTCTTC. Protein sequence: CASSPNRDEQFF.

This clone was counted a single time. The chain links TRBV9 to TRBJ2-5, with 9 positions matching TRBD2. Germline V lookup: CDR1 SGDLS, CDR2 YYNGEE. The CDR3 length is 15 residues. J was trimmed by 4 bases and V by 0 bases; bases with no gene match: 4. The CDR3 protein is CASSVVGLALETQYF. The CDR3 nucleotides read TGTGCCAGCAGCGTAGTGGGACTAGCCCTAGAGACCCAGTACTTC.

J is TRBJ1-3 and V is TRBV5-8; TRBD1 is a possible D gene (6 bases). Trimming shortened V by 4 bases and J by 0 bases, and 17 bases separated the two germline ends. Germline loops: CDR1 SGHTS, CDR2 YDEGEE. This CDR3 comprises 17 residues. Here the CDR3 reads CASSTLAGHISGNTIYF. The DNA for the CDR3 is TGTGCCAGCAGCACCCTCGCGGGACATATCTCTGGAAACACCATATATTTT.

This chain uses TRBV11-2 with TRBJ2-7, with unresolved D. The CDR3 loop spans 14 amino acids. The V gene's germline CDR1 is SGHAT and CDR2 FQNNGV. Trimming pared 5 bases from V and 3 bases from J, leaving 14 bases between. CDR3 protein: CASSPLQFLYEQYF. The CDR3 DNA reads TGTGCCAGCAGCCCGTTACAGTTCCTCTACGAGCAGTACTTC.

The chain couples TRBV6-6 to TRBJ2-7; the D gene is possibly TRBD2 (6 bases). This CDR3 comprises 10 residues. V shed 8 bases and J shed 13 bases, with 15 bases lying between them. CDR1 is MNHNY and CDR2 is SVGAGI in the germline V gene (reference sequence). The chain's CDR3 is CASARDSLYF. CDR3 DNA sequence: TGTGCCAGCGCCAGGGACTCCCTTTACTTC.